One and the same sample provided the 17 T cell receptor beta chains below, sequenced in a study of OX40 agonist ivuxolimab in advanced cancers. The repertoire was sequenced with immunoSEQ multiplex PCR; TCRdb's copy has only in-frame clones and lacks some. This table has 8,500 to 13,000 clones, roughly 70% appearing once. Sequenced here: CD4+ or CD8+ T cells sorted from blood, sampled in a trial of the OX40 agonist ivuxolimab. The receptor set was obtained from an adult with an advanced solid tumor such as melanoma, head and neck, liver or kidney cancer.

The CDR3 bases are TGTGCCAGCAGCTTAGGCCTTCCTAGCGGGAGAGATGAGCAGTTCTTC. Residues: CASSLGLPSGRDEQFF. The chain joins TRBV13 to TRBJ2-1; 10 bases are shared with TRBD2. Germline V gives CDR1 PRHDT, CDR2 FYEKMQ (reference sequence). CDR3 length: 16 residues. V lost 0 bases to trimming and J lost 8 bases; unmatched junction nucleotides: 7.

This chain joins TRBV15 and TRBJ1-5, with no clear D. The CDR3 covers 15 residues. V gave up 0 bases and J gave up 3 bases, with 9 bases separating them. Germline V lookup: CDR1 LNHNV, CDR2 YYDKDF (reference sequence). CDR3 DNA: TGTGCCACCAGCAGAGATCAGGCGGCCAATCAGCCCCAGCATTTT. Translated: CATSRDQAANQPQHF.

The gene calls are TRBV2 and TRBJ1-1, with D unresolved. V was shortened by 6 bases and J by 7 bases, with 9 bases between the two germline ends. The CDR3 has 11 amino acids. Germline V gene data show CDR1 as SNHLY and CDR2 as FYNNEI. The CDR3 region has the DNA TGTGCCAGCAGGGATAGGGATGAAGCTTTCTTT. Encoded protein: CASRDRDEAFF. The variable domain in full, with the rest retrieved from reference TRBV2 and TRBJ1-1, is EPEVTQTPSHQVTQMGQEVILRCVPISNHLYFYWYRQILGQKVEFLVSFYNNEISEKSEIFDDQFSVERPDGSNFTLKIRSTKLEDSAMYFCASRDRDEAFFGQGTRLTVV.

This chain links TRBV19 with TRBJ1-1; D is unclear. Germline assignment: CDR1 LNHDA and CDR2 SQIVND (reference sequence). Trimming pared 5 bases from V and 4 bases from J, leaving 20 bases between. The CDR3 runs to 16 residues. The CDR3 here is CASSPDLSAAGTEAFF. CDR3 bases: TGTGCCAGTAGTCCCGACCTTTCCGCAGCGGGCACTGAAGCTTTCTTT.

This clone was counted once. J is TRBJ2-3 and V is TRBV10-3, with 7 bases lining up with TRBD2. The CDR3 spans 15 residues. The germline V gene has CDR1 ENHRY and CDR2 SYGVKD. Germline trimming cut 0 bases from V and 1 base from J; bases unmatched to any gene: 1. The CDR3 DNA reads TGTGCCATCAGTGAGTCAGGACTAGGCACAGATACGCAGTATTTT. It is translated as CAISESGLGTDTQYF.

The chain uses TRBV28 and TRBJ2-1; no clear D. The CDR3 consists of 13 residues. Germline CDR1 and CDR2: MDHEN and SYDVKM. The V end was cut by 5 bases, the J end by 9 bases, with 14 bases between. The DNA of the CDR3 is TGTGCCAGCAGTCGGACCGATTACGGTGAGCAGTTCTTC. Its protein product is CASSRTDYGEQFF.

This clone is medium-sized in the sample. This sequence joins TRBV10-2 and TRBJ1-1; D perhaps matches TRBD1 (6 bases). The germline CDR1 and CDR2 sequences are WSHSY and SAAADI. The CDR3 extends over 15 amino acids. The germline V and J ends were trimmed by 2 bases and 5 bases, with 15 bases remaining between them. CDR3 region: CASSEEGGTWTEAFF. CDR3 bases: TGCGCCAGCAGTGAGGAGGGAGGGACATGGACTGAAGCTTTCTTT.

The chain couples TRBV27 to TRBJ2-7, with 13 bases lining up with TRBD2. The CDR3 has 16 amino acids. With V trimmed by 5 bases and J by 2 bases, 6 bases remained unmatched. CDR1 is MNHEY and CDR2 is SMNVEV in the germline V gene (reference sequence). The CDR3 nucleotides are TGTGCCAGCAGTCTCCGGACTAGCGGGGGCCCCTACGAGCAGTACTTC. Translating gives CASSLRTSGGPYEQYF.

The V gene is TRBV6-1, the J gene TRBJ2-7, with 7 bases matching TRBD1. Germline lookup yields CDR1 MNHNS and CDR2 SASEGT. V was clipped by 3 bases and J by 6 bases; unmatched bases: 14. This CDR3 is built from 16 residues. This CDR3 reads CASSDHGTVGEGEQYF. The CDR3 coding sequence is TGTGCCAGCAGTGACCACGGGACAGTGGGCGAAGGCGAGCAGTACTTC.

The chain is built from TRBV28 and TRBJ2-7, with D tentatively TRBD1 or TRBD2 (5 bases each). Trimming pared 6 bases from V and 6 bases from J, leaving 18 bases between. Germline CDR1 is MDHEN and CDR2 is SYDVKM. The CDR3 covers 14 residues. The CDR3 sequence is CASSLGPLRAEQYF. CDR3 in DNA: TGTGCCAGCAGCCTGGGACCCCTTCGGGCCGAGCAGTACTTC.

This chain links TRBV10-2 with TRBJ2-7; perhaps TRBD1 as D (5 bases). Per the germline V gene, CDR1 is WSHSY and CDR2 is SAAADI. CDR3 length: 13 amino acids. Between the trimmed V and J ends, which lost 4 bases and 7 bases, there was a span of 14 bases. CDR3 nucleotides: TGCGCCAGCAGTGGGGGCCCTGCCCATGAGCAGTACTTC. Protein: CASSGGPAHEQYF.

A few counts support this clone. The chain employs TRBV4-3 and TRBJ2-1; 8 bases align to TRBD1. J lost 3 bases, V lost 4 bases, and 5 bases had no gene match. The CDR3 extends over 15 amino acids. CDR1 is LGHNA and CDR2 is YSLEER in the germline V gene. CDR3 protein: CASSPTTGVYNEQFF. The CDR3 DNA follows: TGCGCCAGCAGCCCTACGACAGGGGTCTACAATGAGCAGTTCTTC.

The chain recombines TRBV21-1 with TRBJ2-7. TRBV21-1 has pseudogene status. The CDR3 covers 14 residues. The CDR3 region has the DNA TGTGCCAGCAGGACCCGTTCTTCGGCTTGCGAGCAGTACTTC. It encodes CASRTRSSACEQYF.

The chain carries TRBV5-5 and TRBJ2-7; 9 nucleotides match TRBD2. The CDR3 is 15 amino acids. With 4 bases clipped from V and 0 bases from J, the junction kept 5 bases outside the gene matches. Germline CDR1 SGHKS, CDR2 YYEKEE (reference sequence). The CDR3 loop is CASSQDSGSSYEQYF. The CDR3 coding sequence is TGTGCCAGCAGCCAAGATAGCGGGAGCTCCTACGAGCAGTACTTC.

CDR3 coding DNA: TGTGCCAGCAGTTGGGGGAGAAACTACGAGCAGTACTTC. This translates into CASSWGRNYEQYF. The J gene is TRBJ2-7, the V gene TRBV27, with D perhaps assigned TRBD1 or TRBD2 (5 bases each). Germline V CDR1 and CDR2: MNHEY, SMNVEV (reference sequence). V was cut by 4 bases and J by 3 bases, with 10 bases left in between. This CDR3 comprises 13 residues.

The V and J genes are TRBV5-1 and TRBJ2-1, with 8 bases lining up with TRBD2. The CDR3 loop spans 17 amino acids. The V segment lost 4 bases and the J segment 2 bases; nucleotides outside the gene matches: 11. Germline CDR1 reads SGHRS; CDR2 reads YFSETQ. CDR3 DNA sequence: TGCGCCAGCAGCCCGGTCGGTAGCGGGGAGACCTACAATGAGCAGTTCTTC. Protein sequence: CASSPVGSGETYNEQFF.

The chain joins TRBV16 to TRBJ2-1; unclear D gene. V was clipped by 7 bases and J by 0 bases, with 7 bases between them. Per germline, CDR1 KGHSY and CDR2 FQNENV. There are 13 residues in the CDR3. The CDR3 sequence is CASTILSYNEQFF. CDR3 sequence (DNA): TGTGCCAGCACCATTCTCTCCTACAATGAGCAGTTCTTC.